The sequence of this T cell receptor (beta chain) was determined in a study of T cells in Graves' hyperthyroidism and ophthalmopathy. Patients showing uncontrolled infection, other autoimmune disease, pregnancy or lactation were ineligible. Diagnoses used clinical symptoms, serum thyroxine and TRAb, thyroid ultrasound and orbital computed tomography. The authors obtained PBMCs from 9 to 10 ml of fresh peripheral blood. Study-wide results and limits: A model of 13 V-J features distinguished ophthalmopathy from stable hyperthyroidism.

What was amplified from RNA transcripts were TCR beta CDR3 regions. The TCR CDR3 first-round RT-PCR relied on the HTBI primer set. Using its own MiXCR run on the multiplex PCR reads, TCRdb lists one record per CDR3 protein. The table includes roughly 550,000 distinct CDR3 sequences, 16% detected once. Ten or more counts support this clonotype. The antigen is undetermined. CDR1 is LNHNV and CDR2 is YYDKDF in the germline V gene (reference sequence). The CDR3 spans 15 residues. V dropped 0 bases and J dropped 0 bases, with 8 bases sitting between them. The specimen was blood. The receptor was isolated from a woman aged 30 to 39 with Graves' ophthalmopathy. V is TRBV15 and J is TRBJ2-5; D is possibly TRBD1 (5 bases). For the CDR3, the DNA is TGTGCCACCAGCAGAGACGTAGGGGACCAAGAGACCCAGTACTTC. It yields the protein CATSRDVGDQETQYF.